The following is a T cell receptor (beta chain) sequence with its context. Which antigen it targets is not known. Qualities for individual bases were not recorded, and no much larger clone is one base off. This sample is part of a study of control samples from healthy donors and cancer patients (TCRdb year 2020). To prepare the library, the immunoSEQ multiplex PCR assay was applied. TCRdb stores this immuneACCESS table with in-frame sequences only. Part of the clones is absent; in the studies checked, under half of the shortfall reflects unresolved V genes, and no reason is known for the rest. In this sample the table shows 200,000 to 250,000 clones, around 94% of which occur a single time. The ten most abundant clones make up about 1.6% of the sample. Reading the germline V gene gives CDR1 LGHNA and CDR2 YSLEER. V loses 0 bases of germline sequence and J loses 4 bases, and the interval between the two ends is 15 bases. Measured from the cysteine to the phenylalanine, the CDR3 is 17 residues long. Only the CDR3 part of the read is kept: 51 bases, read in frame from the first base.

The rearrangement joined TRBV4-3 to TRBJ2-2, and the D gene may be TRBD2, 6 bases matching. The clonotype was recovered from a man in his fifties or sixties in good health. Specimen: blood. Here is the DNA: TGCGCCAGCAGCCAAGATTCGCGGGGTCTCGGCACCGGGGAGCTGTTTTTT. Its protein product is CASSQDSRGLGTGELFF.